This T cell receptor beta chain was documented in a study of cytomegalovirus exposure and HLA in healthy donors. General study points: Earlier analysis looked at TCR beta V segments, and most were productive about 90% or about 30% of the time.

The germline CDR1 and CDR2 sequences are LNHDA and SQIVND (reference sequence). Trimming left V 3 bases short and J 6 bases short, with 15 bases between. The CDR3 covers 15 residues. The PCR had 60 Vbeta and 13 Jbeta primers. Here immunoSEQ multiplex PCR was the method, and the copy in TCRdb shows in-frame clones only, minus some. The sample carries tens of thousands of clones, around 80% recorded once. Details on this clone: Its antigen remains unknown.

The chain couples TRBV19 to TRBJ2-1, with D possibly TRBD1 on 6 matching bases. This clonotype originated in a man aged 50 or older in good health and CMV-seropositive. The source material was PBMCs. CDR3: CASSIPFGGGNEQFF. CDR3 DNA: TGTGCCAGTAGTATCCCTTTTGGGGGCGGCAATGAGCAGTTCTTC. Full variable domain (rest looked up from reference TRBV19 and TRBJ2-1): DGGITQSPKYLFRKEGQNVTLSCEQNLNHDAMYWYRQDPGQGLRLIYYSQIVNDFQKGDIAEGYSVSREKKESFPLTVTSAQKNPTAFYLCASSIPFGGGNEQFFGPGTRLTVL.